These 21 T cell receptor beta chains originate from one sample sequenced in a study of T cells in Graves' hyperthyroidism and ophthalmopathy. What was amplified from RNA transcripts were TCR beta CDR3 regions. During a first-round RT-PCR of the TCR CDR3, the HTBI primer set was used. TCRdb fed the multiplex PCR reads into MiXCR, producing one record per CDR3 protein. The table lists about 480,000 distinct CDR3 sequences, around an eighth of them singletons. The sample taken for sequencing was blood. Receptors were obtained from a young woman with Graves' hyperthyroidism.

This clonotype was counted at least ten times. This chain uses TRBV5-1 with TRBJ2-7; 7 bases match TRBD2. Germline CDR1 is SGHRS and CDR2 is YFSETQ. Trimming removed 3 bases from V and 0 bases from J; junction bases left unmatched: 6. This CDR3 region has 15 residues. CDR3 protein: CASSWGGGSSYEQYF. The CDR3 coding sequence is TGCGCCAGCAGCTGGGGCGGGGGTAGCTCCTACGAGCAGTACTTC.

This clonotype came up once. The chain's CDR3 is CASSPDHYGYTF. In nucleotides, the CDR3 is TGTGCCAGCAGCCCCGACCACTATGGCTACACCTTC. V and J are TRBV27 and TRBJ1-2; D is undetermined. The CDR3 contains 12 residues. V lost 6 bases and J lost 3, with 8 bases in between. Germline V lookup: CDR1 MNHEY, CDR2 SMNVEV (reference sequence).

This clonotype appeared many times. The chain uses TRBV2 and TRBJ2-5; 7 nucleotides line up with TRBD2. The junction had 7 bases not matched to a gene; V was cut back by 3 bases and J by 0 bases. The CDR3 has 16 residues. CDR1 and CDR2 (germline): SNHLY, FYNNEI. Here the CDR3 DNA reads TGTGCCAGCAGTGAGATGGAGCTAGCGGACCAAGAGACCCAGTACTTC. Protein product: CASSEMELADQETQYF.

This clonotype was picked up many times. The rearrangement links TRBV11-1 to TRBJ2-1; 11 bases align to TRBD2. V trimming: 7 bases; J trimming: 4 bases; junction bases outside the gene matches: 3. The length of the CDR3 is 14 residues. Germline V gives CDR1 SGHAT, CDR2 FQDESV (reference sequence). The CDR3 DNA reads TGTGCCAGCACTAGCGGGGGGACATACAATGAGCAGTTCTTC. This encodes CASTSGGTYNEQFF.

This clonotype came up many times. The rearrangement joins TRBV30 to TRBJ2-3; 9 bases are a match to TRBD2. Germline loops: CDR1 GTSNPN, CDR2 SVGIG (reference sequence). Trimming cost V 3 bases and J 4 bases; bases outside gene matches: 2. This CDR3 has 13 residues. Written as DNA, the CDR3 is TGTGCCTGGAGAGCGGGAGGAGCAGATACGCAGTATTTT. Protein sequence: CAWRAGGADTQYF.

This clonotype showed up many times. In DNA, the CDR3 is TGTGCCAGCAGTGACAGGGGGATTTACGAGCAGTACGTC. Translation: CASSDRGIYEQYV. The V and J genes are TRBV2 and TRBJ2-7, with 7 bases aligning to TRBD1. The CDR3 spans 13 residues. CDR1 SNHLY and CDR2 FYNNEI come from the germline V gene. V was clipped by 3 bases and J by 4 bases; unmatched bases: 3.

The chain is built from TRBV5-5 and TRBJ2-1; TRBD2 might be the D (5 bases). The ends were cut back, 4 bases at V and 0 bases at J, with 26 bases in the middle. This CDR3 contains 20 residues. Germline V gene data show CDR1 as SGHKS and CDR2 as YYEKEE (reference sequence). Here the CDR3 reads CASSKRAGSPRDLSYNEQFF. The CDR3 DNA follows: TGTGCCAGCAGCAAAAGGGCGGGTTCCCCTAGGGATCTCTCCTACAATGAGCAGTTCTTC.

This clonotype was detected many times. This CDR3 reads CATSSDWGSYNEQFF. The DNA for the CDR3 is TGTGCCACCAGCAGTGATTGGGGCTCCTACAATGAGCAGTTCTTC. The chain is built from TRBV15 and TRBJ2-1; D call uncertain. Germline-derived CDR1 and CDR2 are LNHNV and YYDKDF (reference sequence). V was trimmed by 3 bases and J by 0 bases, leaving 9 bases between them. CDR3 length: 15 residues.

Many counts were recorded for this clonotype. The CDR3 protein is CASSIGDSIEAFF. In DNA, the CDR3 is TGTGCCAGTAGTATAGGTGACAGTATTGAAGCTTTCTTT. V and J are TRBV19 and TRBJ1-1; weak D call: TRBD1 (5 bases). This CDR3 is 13 amino acids long. The germline gives CDR1 LNHDA, CDR2 SQIVND (reference sequence). V lost 1 base and J lost 7, with 10 bases in between. Full variable domain (missing parts from reference TRBV19 and TRBJ1-1): DGGITQSPKYLFRKEGQNVTLSCEQNLNHDAMYWYRQDPGQGLRLIYYSQIVNDFQKGDIAEGYSVSREKKESFPLTVTSAQKNPTAFYLCASSIGDSIEAFFGQGTRLTVV.

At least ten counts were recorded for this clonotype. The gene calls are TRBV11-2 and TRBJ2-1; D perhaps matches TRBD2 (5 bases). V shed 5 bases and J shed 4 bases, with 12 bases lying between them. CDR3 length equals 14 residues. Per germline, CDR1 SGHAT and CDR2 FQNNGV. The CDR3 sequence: CASSVGSGYNEQFF. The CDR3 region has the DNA TGTGCCAGCAGCGTAGGAAGCGGTTACAATGAGCAGTTCTTC.

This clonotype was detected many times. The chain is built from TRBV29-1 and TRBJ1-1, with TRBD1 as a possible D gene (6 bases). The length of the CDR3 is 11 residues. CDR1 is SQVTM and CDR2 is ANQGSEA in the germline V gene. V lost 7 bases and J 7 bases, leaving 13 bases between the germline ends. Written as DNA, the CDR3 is TGCAGCGGGATACAGGGTTATGAAGCTTTCTTT. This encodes CSGIQGYEAFF.

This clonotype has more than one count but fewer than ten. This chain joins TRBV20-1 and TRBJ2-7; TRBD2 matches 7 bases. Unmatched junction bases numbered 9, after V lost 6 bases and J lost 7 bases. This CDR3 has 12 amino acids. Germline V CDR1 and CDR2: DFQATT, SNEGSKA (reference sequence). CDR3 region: CSALLAAGEQYV. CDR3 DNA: TGCAGTGCCCTTCTAGCGGCGGGGGAGCAGTACGTC.

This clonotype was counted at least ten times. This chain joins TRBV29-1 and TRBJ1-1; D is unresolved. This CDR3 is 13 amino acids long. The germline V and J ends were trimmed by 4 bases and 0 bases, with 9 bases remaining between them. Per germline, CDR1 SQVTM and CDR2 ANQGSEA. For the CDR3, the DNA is TGCAGCGTTGGAATAGGGTTGAACACTGAAGCTTTCTTT. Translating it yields CSVGIGLNTEAFF.

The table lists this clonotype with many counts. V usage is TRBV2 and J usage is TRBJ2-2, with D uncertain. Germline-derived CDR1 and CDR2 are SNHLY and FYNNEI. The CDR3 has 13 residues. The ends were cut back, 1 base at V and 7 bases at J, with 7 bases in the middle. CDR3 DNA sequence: TGTGCCAGCAGTGAAGGGTTTAGCGGGGAGCTGTTTTTT. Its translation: CASSEGFSGELFF.

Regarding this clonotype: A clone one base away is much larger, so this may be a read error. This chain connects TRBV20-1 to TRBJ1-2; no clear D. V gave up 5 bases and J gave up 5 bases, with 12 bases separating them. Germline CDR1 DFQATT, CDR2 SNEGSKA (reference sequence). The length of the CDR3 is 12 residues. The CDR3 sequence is CSAWERDYGYTF. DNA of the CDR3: TGCAGTGCTTGGGAGAGGGATTATGGCTACACCTTC.

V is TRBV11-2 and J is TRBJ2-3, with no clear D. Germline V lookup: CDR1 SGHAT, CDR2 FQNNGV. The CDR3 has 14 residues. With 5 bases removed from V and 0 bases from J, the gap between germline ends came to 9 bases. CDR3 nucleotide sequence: TGTGCCAGCAGCCCTCGCCCTAGCACAGATACGCAGTATTTT. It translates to CASSPRPSTDTQYF.

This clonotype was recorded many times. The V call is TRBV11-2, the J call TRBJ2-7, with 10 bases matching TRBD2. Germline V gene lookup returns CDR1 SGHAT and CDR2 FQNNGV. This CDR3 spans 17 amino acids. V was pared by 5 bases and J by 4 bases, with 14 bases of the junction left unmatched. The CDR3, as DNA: TGTGCCAGCAGCCCAGCCCCCGGACTAGCGGCAAATTACGAGCAGTACGTC. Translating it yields CASSPAPGLAANYEQYV.

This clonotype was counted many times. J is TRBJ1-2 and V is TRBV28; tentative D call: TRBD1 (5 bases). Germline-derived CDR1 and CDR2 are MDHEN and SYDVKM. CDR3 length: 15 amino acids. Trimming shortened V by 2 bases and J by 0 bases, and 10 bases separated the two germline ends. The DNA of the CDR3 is TGTGCCAGCAGTTTACGGGGCCTAGCTAACTATGGCTACACCTTC. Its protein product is CASSLRGLANYGYTF.

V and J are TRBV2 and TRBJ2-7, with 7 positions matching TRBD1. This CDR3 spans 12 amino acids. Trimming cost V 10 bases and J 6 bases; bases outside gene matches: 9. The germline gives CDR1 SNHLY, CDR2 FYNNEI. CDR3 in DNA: TGTGCCACCATAGGGACAGAGGGCGAGCAGTACTTC. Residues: CATIGTEGEQYF.

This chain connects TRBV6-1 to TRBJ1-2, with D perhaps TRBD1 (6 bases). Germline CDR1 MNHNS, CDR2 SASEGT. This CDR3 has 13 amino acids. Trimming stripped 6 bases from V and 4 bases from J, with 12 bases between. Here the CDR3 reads CASRIGQLYGYTF. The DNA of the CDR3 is TGTGCCAGCAGGATCGGACAGCTCTATGGCTACACCTTC.

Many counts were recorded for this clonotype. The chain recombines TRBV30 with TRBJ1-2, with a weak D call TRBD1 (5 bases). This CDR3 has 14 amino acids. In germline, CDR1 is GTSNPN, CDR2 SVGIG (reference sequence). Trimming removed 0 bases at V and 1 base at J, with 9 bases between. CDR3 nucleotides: TGTGCCTGGAGTGTAAGACAGAGTAACTATGGCTACACCTTC. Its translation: CAWSVRQSNYGYTF.